The entry below gives a single T cell receptor beta chain sequence along with its context. The antigen remains undetermined. The data originate from a study of cytomegalovirus exposure and HLA in healthy donors. Overall study: A later analysis reported the 120 validation repertoires used the same platform as the 550 to 700 first-cohort repertoires.

Separation from the roughly 700-subject first cohort characterized the roughly 120-subject validation cohort, to which the donors belonged. Notes on the study in general: The authors listed approximately 150 TCR beta chains as cytomegalovirus-associated. In the roughly 120 validation repertoires, a later analysis found that first-cohort TCR clusters tended to co-occur.

The V gene's germline CDR1 is SGDLS and CDR2 YYNGEE. Unmatched junction bases numbered 1, after V lost 2 bases and J lost 0 bases. The CDR3 totals 15 residues. Libraries were prepared by immunoSEQ multiplex PCR; TCRdb keeps only in-frame clonotypes and omits some of them. The repertoire holds about 71,000 clones, about 94% seen once, with over 0.8% in the top ten. The sequenced sample was PBMCs. This clonotype was sampled from a woman younger than 35 in good health and CMV-seronegative. The V and J genes are TRBV9 and TRBJ2-2; the match to TRBD1 covers 7 bases. The CDR3 spells CASSVGTANTGELFF. CDR3 DNA: TGTGCCAGCAGCGTTGGGACAGCGAACACCGGGGAGCTGTTTTTT.